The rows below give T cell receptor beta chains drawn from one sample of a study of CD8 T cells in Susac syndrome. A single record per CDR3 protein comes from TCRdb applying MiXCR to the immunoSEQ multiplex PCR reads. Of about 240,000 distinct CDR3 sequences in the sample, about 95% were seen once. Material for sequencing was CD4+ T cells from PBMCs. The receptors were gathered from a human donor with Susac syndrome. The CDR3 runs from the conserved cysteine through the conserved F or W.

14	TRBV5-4	CASSLPGRQTEQYF
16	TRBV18	CASSPITGVYTGELFF
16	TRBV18	CASSLGASGFYNEQFF
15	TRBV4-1	CASSPGLAQKNIQYF
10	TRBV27	CASGRNTQYF
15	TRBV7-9	CASSWKGQPPLEAFF
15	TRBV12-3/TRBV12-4	CASGTEREGHYEQYF
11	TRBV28	CASSWWYGYTF
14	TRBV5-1	CASSLDRTLAEAFF
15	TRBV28	CASSSPGTGYQPQHF
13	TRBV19	CASSIDRQGTQYF
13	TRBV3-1	CASGHMASYEQYF
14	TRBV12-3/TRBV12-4	CASSRGAAQETQYF
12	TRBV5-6	CASSLEGQEQFF
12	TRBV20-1	CSALHGSYEQYF
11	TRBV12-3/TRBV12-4	CASSLNQPQHF
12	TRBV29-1	CSASYSNQPQHF
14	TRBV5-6	CASSLVGISYEQYF
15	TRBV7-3	CASSPARDSYNEQFF
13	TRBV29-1	CSAGQGVSYEQYF
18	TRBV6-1	CASSEMVPGQMPGNTIYF
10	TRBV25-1	CATGVDTQYF
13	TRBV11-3	CASSSPRLETQYF
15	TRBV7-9	CASSSYSGTYHEQYF
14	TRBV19	CASSSGFPSYEQYF
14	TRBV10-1	CASSPWTGGETQYF
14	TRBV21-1	CASSKAGWTEKQFF
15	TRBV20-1	CSARVPSGNTGELFF
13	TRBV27	CASSLEGVYGYTF
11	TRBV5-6	CASSLEGSAFF
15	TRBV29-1	CSVESSARRGYGYTF
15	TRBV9	CASSVGHANTGELFF